These 26 T cell receptor beta chains share one sample of origin, sequenced in a study of OX40 agonist ivuxolimab in advanced cancers. Assay: immunoSEQ multiplex PCR; the TCRdb copy retains only in-frame clones and omits some. The table shows about 8,300 clones, with more than 60% occurring only once. The sample was CD4+ or CD8+ T cells sorted from blood, taken in a trial of the OX40 agonist ivuxolimab. These receptors were obtained from an adult with an advanced solid tumor such as melanoma, head and neck, liver or kidney cancer.

The V and J genes are TRBV9 and TRBJ2-1; no clear D. V shed 3 bases and J shed 12 bases, with 13 bases lying between them. CDR1 is SGDLS, CDR2 YYNGEE, per germline. The CDR3 spans 12 residues. For the CDR3, the DNA is TGTGCCAGCAGCGCGCCAGAGGTGGTGCAGTTCTTC. Protein product: CASSAPEVVQFF.

The chain combines TRBV4-1 with TRBJ2-2, with 7 bases fitting TRBD1. Germline trimming cut 2 bases from V and 5 bases from J; bases unmatched to any gene: 8. CDR1 is MGHRA, CDR2 YSYEKL, per germline. This CDR3 is 16 amino acids long. CDR3 amino acids: CASSQSSQGRTGELFF. CDR3 coding DNA: TGCGCCAGCAGCCAAAGTTCACAGGGGAGAACCGGGGAGCTGTTTTTT.

The chain has TRBV11-3 and TRBJ2-2; 7 bases are shared with TRBD1. The CDR3 is 15 amino acids. Germline CDR1 and CDR2: SGHNT and YENEEA. V shed 3 bases and J 7 bases; nucleotides not matched to a gene: 8. The DNA of the CDR3 is TGTGCCAGCAGCTTCACGACAGGGACAATCGGGGAGCTGTTTTTT. This codes for CASSFTTGTIGELFF.

This rearrangement joins TRBV6-5 to TRBJ1-4; maybe TRBD1 (5 bases). CDR1 MNHEY and CDR2 SVGAGI come from the germline V gene. Trimming removed 5 bases from V and 8 bases from J, with 12 bases in between. There are 13 residues in the CDR3. The CDR3 spells CASSTGGDEKLFF. The CDR3 nucleotides are TGTGCCAGCAGTACCGGGGGGGACGAAAAACTGTTTTTT.

This clone was recorded only once. The chain has TRBV6-6 and TRBJ1-5; no reliable D call. V lost 0 bases and J lost 6, with 9 bases in between. CDR1 is MNHNY and CDR2 is SVGAGI in the germline V gene (reference sequence). This CDR3 has 14 amino acids. CDR3 in amino acids: CASSYSVLSQPQHF. CDR3 DNA: TGTGCCAGCAGTTACTCTGTGCTCTCTCAGCCCCAGCATTTT.

This sequence joins TRBV6-6 and TRBJ1-5; D gene ambiguous. Per germline, CDR1 MNHNY and CDR2 SVGAGI (reference sequence). V dropped 6 bases and J dropped 7 bases, with 16 bases sitting between them. The CDR3 covers 14 residues. The CDR3 nucleotides are TGTGCCAGCAGACCTGAGGCCGAGTGGCAGCCCCAGCATTTT. It translates to CASRPEAEWQPQHF.

V gene TRBV5-5 combines with J gene TRBJ1-2; 11 nucleotides align to TRBD1. Germline V CDR1 and CDR2: SGHKS, YYEKEE (reference sequence). Trimming at V came to 1 base and at J to 4 bases, leaving 6 bases not matched to a gene. The CDR3 extends over 16 amino acids. The CDR3 spells CASSLLDRGRGYGYTF. The CDR3 DNA sequence: TGTGCCAGCAGCTTGTTGGACAGGGGGCGAGGCTATGGCTACACCTTC.

This chain uses TRBV4-1 with TRBJ2-3, with D possibly being TRBD2 (6 bases). The CDR3 totals 16 residues. Germline loops: CDR1 MGHRA, CDR2 YSYEKL. Trimming removed 0 bases from V and 1 base from J, with 11 bases in between. Here the CDR3 DNA reads TGCGCCAGCAGCCAAGATGAGGGCGGGGGCACAGATACGCAGTATTTT. It codes for CASSQDEGGGTDTQYF.

The chain's CDR3 is CASSLSVELFF. The CDR3 DNA follows: TGCGCCAGCAGCTTGAGCGTGGAGCTGTTTTTT. V gene TRBV5-1 combines with J gene TRBJ2-2; D ambiguous. V was clipped by 1 base and J by 10 bases, with 5 bases between them. Germline CDR1 reads SGHRS; CDR2 reads YFSETQ. This CDR3 is built from 11 residues.

The chain recombines TRBV27 with TRBJ1-1; D is ambiguous. Deletions cut 3 bases from V and 1 base from J, with 9 bases between. The V gene's germline CDR1 is MNHEY and CDR2 SMNVEV (reference sequence). The CDR3 is 14 residues long. The CDR3 nucleotides read TGTGCCAGCAGTTTTTCCCCCGGGAACACTGAAGCTTTCTTT. It encodes CASSFSPGNTEAFF.

This rearrangement joins TRBV7-9 to TRBJ1-5; TRBD1 matches at 7 bases. The CDR3 loop spans 15 amino acids. V lost 5 bases, J lost 0 bases, and 4 bases stayed unmatched. Germline V lookup: CDR1 SEHNR, CDR2 FQNEAQ (reference sequence). The CDR3 is CASSIQGNSNQPQHF. The DNA for the CDR3 is TGTGCCAGCAGCATACAGGGGAATAGCAATCAGCCCCAGCATTTT.

This clone has only one observation. The gene calls are TRBV4-1 and TRBJ2-7; D may be TRBD1 or TRBD2 (5 bases each). Trimming removed 3 bases from V and 5 bases from J, with 14 bases in between. This CDR3 has 14 amino acids. Per the germline V gene, CDR1 is MGHRA and CDR2 is YSYEKL. The CDR3 DNA follows: TGCGCCAGCAGCCAGGTCCGGGGACCTCACGAGCAGTACTTC. It codes for CASSQVRGPHEQYF.

By share, this clone ranks as medium-sized (0.01 to 0.1%). V and J are TRBV25-1 and TRBJ2-7; tentative D call: TRBD1 (6 bases). Germline assignment: CDR1 MGHDK and CDR2 SYGVNS. The CDR3 length is 15 residues. V dropped 1 base and J dropped 3 bases, with 13 bases sitting between them. The CDR3 loop is CASSELLGAIYEQYF. The DNA for the CDR3 is TGTGCCAGCAGTGAATTGCTGGGGGCTATCTACGAGCAGTACTTC.

CDR3 DNA: TGTGCCAGCAGACCTCTAGCGGGGGGGCCTGATACGCAGTATTTT. It is translated as CASRPLAGGPDTQYF. This sequence joins TRBV28 and TRBJ2-3; 12 nucleotides agree with TRBD2. CDR1 is MDHEN and CDR2 is SYDVKM in the germline V gene. V lost 6 bases to trimming and J lost 6 bases; unmatched junction nucleotides: 7. CDR3 length equals 15 residues. Full variable domain (outside the CDR3, taken from reference TRBV28 and TRBJ2-3): DVKVTQSSRYLVKRTGEKVFLECVQDMDHENMFWYRQDPGLGLRLIYFSYDVKMKEKGDIPEGYSVSREKKERFSLILESASTNQTSMYLCASRPLAGGPDTQYFGPGTRLTVL.

V gene TRBV5-1 combines with J gene TRBJ2-3; no reliable D call. V was cut by 5 bases and J by 4 bases, with 17 bases left in between. The CDR3 loop spans 15 amino acids. From germline, CDR1 is SGHRS and CDR2 YFSETQ. CDR3 nucleotides: TGCGCCAGCAGTTCCCAACCCATACTCCCAGATACGCAGTATTTT. Protein: CASSSQPILPDTQYF. The full variable domain, completed using reference TRBV5-1 and TRBJ2-3, is KAGVTQTPRYLIKTRGQQVTLSCSPISGHRSVSWYQQTPGQGLQFLFEYFSETQRNKGNFPGRFSGRQFSNSRSEMNVSTLELGDSALYLCASSSQPILPDTQYFGPGTRLTVL.

The chain carries TRBV5-4 and TRBJ2-4, with 8 bases fitting TRBD2. After removal of 0 bases from V and 15 bases from J, the junction contained 8 bases not matched to a gene. Germline values: CDR1 SGHNT, CDR2 YYREEE (reference sequence). The CDR3 totals 13 residues. The CDR3 DNA reads as TGTGCCAGCAGCTTGGAAAGCGGGGGCCCTATGTACTTC. Protein: CASSLESGGPMYF.

A note on this clone: Distinct nucleotide sequences in the sample also encode this CDR3. The rearrangement uses TRBV5-4 and TRBJ1-2, with D perhaps matching TRBD1 (6 bases). Between the trimmed V and J ends, which lost 3 bases and 6 bases, there was a span of 15 bases. Germline V gene lookup returns CDR1 SGHNT and CDR2 YYREEE (reference sequence). This CDR3 spans 14 amino acids. The CDR3 DNA reads as TGTGCCAGCAGCTGGGGGAGAGGGGGGCATGGCTACACCTTC. It codes for CASSWGRGGHGYTF.

The chain employs TRBV6-5 and TRBJ1-2; 7 nucleotides agree with TRBD1. From germline, CDR1 is MNHEY and CDR2 SVGAGI. The CDR3 has 13 amino acids. The trim removed 7 bases at V and 7 bases at J, leaving 9 bases unmatched. This chain's CDR3 is CASIPQGIGGYTF. DNA of the CDR3: TGTGCCAGCATCCCACAGGGGATCGGTGGCTACACCTTC.

The CDR3 DNA sequence: TGCGCCAGCAGCCAAGATCCGGGCTCCCACTATGGCTACACCTTC. It codes for CASSQDPGSHYGYTF. V is TRBV4-1 and J is TRBJ1-2; D gene ambiguous. V was cut by 0 bases and J by 3 bases, with 11 bases left in between. This CDR3 is 15 amino acids long. CDR1 is MGHRA and CDR2 is YSYEKL in the germline V gene.

The chain joins TRBV9 to TRBJ1-2, with a possible D match to TRBD1 (6 bases). V dropped 3 bases and J dropped 5 bases, with 14 bases sitting between them. Germline V gene lookup returns CDR1 SGDLS and CDR2 YYNGEE. The length of the CDR3 is 14 residues. This CDR3 is CASSGGHGPYGYTF. In DNA form, the CDR3 reads TGTGCCAGCAGCGGGGGACACGGACCGTATGGCTACACCTTC.

The CDR3 here is CASSLGSRGIQYF. The CDR3, as DNA: TGTGCCAGCAGTTTAGGCTCCCGGGGCATTCAGTACTTC. The V and J genes are TRBV27 and TRBJ2-4, with D possibly TRBD2 on 5 matching bases. CDR3 length: 13 amino acids. V was clipped by 2 bases and J by 9 bases, with 11 bases between them. Germline CDR1 is MNHEY and CDR2 is SMNVEV (reference sequence).

This clone was detected a few times. CDR3 DNA sequence: TGCGCCAGCAGCTTGGTGGGACCTTACAATGAGCAGTTCTTC. This gives the protein CASSLVGPYNEQFF. The J gene is TRBJ2-1, the V gene TRBV5-1; D could derive from TRBD1 or TRBD2 (5 bases each). Germline V gene sequence: CDR1 SGHRS, CDR2 YFSETQ. V shed 0 bases and J shed 4 bases, with 8 bases lying between them. The CDR3 extends over 14 amino acids.

This chain joins TRBV20-1 and TRBJ1-2; D not resolved. Germline values: CDR1 DFQATT, CDR2 SNEGSKA (reference sequence). Trimming stripped 3 bases from V and 12 bases from J, with 14 bases between. The CDR3 sequence is 11 residues long. The CDR3 DNA sequence: TGCAGTGCTAGGGCAGGACTGCCAGACACCTTC. It is translated as CSARAGLPDTF.

Judged by abundance, this clone is medium-sized. The chain has TRBV9 and TRBJ2-1, with D perhaps given as TRBD1 or TRBD2 (6 bases each). Trimming took off 0 bases at V and 7 bases at J, with 11 bases between the two ends. The CDR3 has 14 residues. Germline CDR1 SGDLS, CDR2 YYNGEE. CDR3: CASSVGGANNEQFF. DNA of the CDR3: TGTGCCAGCAGCGTAGGGGGGGCCAATAATGAGCAGTTCTTC.

The chain recombines TRBV18 with TRBJ2-5; 8 bases match TRBD1. The germline V gene has CDR1 KGHSH and CDR2 LQKENI. Trimming took 2 bases from V and 2 from J; bases not matched to a gene: 4. The CDR3 runs to 15 residues. For the CDR3, the DNA is TGTGCCAGCTCACCATGGACAGGGCTACAAGAGACCCAGTACTTC. Residues: CASSPWTGLQETQYF.

The chain employs TRBV9 and TRBJ2-7; 7 bases map to TRBD1. This CDR3 region has 14 residues. Germline assignment: CDR1 SGDLS and CDR2 YYNGEE. V trimming: 7 bases; J trimming: 2 bases; junction bases outside the gene matches: 9. CDR3 bases: TGTGCCAGCTCCCACCGGGACAGCCCCTACGAGCAGTACTTC. Amino acids: CASSHRDSPYEQYF. The entire variable domain, with the rest obtained from reference TRBV9 and TRBJ2-7, is as follows: DSGVTQTPKHLITATGQRVTLRCSPRSGDLSVYWYQQSLDQGLQFLIQYYNGEERAKGNILERFSAQQFPDLHSELNLSSLELGDSALYFCASSHRDSPYEQYFGPGTRLTVT.